Listed here is a single T cell receptor beta chain. MiXCR, applied by TCRdb to the RT-PCR reads, yields one record per CDR3 protein. The sample contains roughly 940,000 distinct CDR3 sequences, more than 15% of which appear only once. This sample stems from a study of patients and donors after allogeneic stem cell transplantation. CDR3 length: 15 amino acids. Germline values: CDR1 MNHEY, CDR2 SVGAGI. Trimming left V 0 bases short and J 4 bases short, with 13 bases between. The V gene is TRBV6-5, the J gene TRBJ2-7; possibly TRBD2 for D (6 bases). The sequencing sample was made of blood, either unsorted or a sorted T cell fraction (not recorded which). This sequence was found in a human donor who was either an allogeneic HSCT recipient or a stem cell or donor lymphocyte infusion donor (not recorded which). It is not recorded whose cells these are; they may come from a transplant donor. The CDR3 region is CASSYSGRPGYEQYF. The CDR3 nucleotides are TGTGCCAGCAGTTACTCGGGGAGGCCGGGATACGAGCAGTACTTC.